This T cell receptor (beta chain) is drawn from a study of follicular helper T cells after annual influenza vaccination. About the research overall: Across the 2013-2014, 2014-2015 and 2015-2016 vaccination seasons, some subjects were resampled. Study-wide points: Plasmablast frequency change correlated with clonality change in ICOS+CD38+ cTfh. Most later recoveries of Day 7 ICOS+CD38+ clones were ICOS-CD38- cTfh. Each annual vaccination recalled recurring oligoclonal ICOS+CD38+ cTfh clonotypes.

TCRdb's table, derived via immunoSEQ multiplex PCR, lists solely in-frame clones and lacks some. Here the sample spans roughly 13,000 clones, about four fifths being singletons. With 0 bases removed from V and 2 bases from J, the gap between germline ends came to 4 bases. This CDR3 contains 13 residues. Germline CDR1 reads KGHSH; CDR2 reads LQKENI. Specified time point: 2014-2015 season, pre-vaccination. With respect to this clone: Its matching antigen is unknown.

This sequence originates from an adult who received the influenza vaccine. This sequence joins TRBV18 and TRBJ2-5; D call uncertain. This material consisted of CXCR5- memory CD4+ T cells sorted from blood, taken on the day of influenza vaccination. Here the CDR3 reads CASSPPGQETQYF. CDR3 in DNA: TGTGCCAGCTCACCACCGGGTCAAGAGACCCAGTACTTC.